Listed below are T cell receptor beta chains from one sample, sequenced in a study of Ad26.COV2.S vaccination and SARS-CoV-2 variants. Produced via immunoSEQ multiplex PCR; TCRdb's table is partial and in-frame only. This sample has about 350,000 clones, with about 91% found just once. Sequenced material: peripheral blood, taken after recovery from COVID-19. The source of these receptors is a human donor who had recovered from COVID-19. Each CDR3 is given with its conserved first and last residue. A D gene is named only where the DNA matches it firmly. The size of a clone is reported for some rows only, either as once, few or many, or as a class for expanded clones.

v_gene,d_gene,abundance,j_gene,CDR3aa,CDR3nt
TRBV12-2,-,-,TRBJ2-1,CASRLRAGGAFNEQFF,TGTGCAAGTCGCTTACGGGCCGGGGGGGCCTTCAATGAGCAGTTCTTC
TRBV11-2,TRBD1,-,TRBJ1-3,CASTLGQHSGNTIYF,TGTGCCAGCACCCTGGGACAGCACTCTGGAAACACCATATATTTT
TRBV6-2/TRBV6-3,-,-,TRBJ1-2,CASSQGRGYTF,TGTGCCAGCAGCCAAGGGCGTGGCTACACCTTC
TRBV5-6,-,-,TRBJ1-3,CASSFVQGNTIYF,TGTGCCAGCAGCTTCGTACAGGGAAACACCATATATTTT
TRBV5-5,-,-,TRBJ1-5,CASSLWGGNQPQHF,TGTGCCAGCAGCTTATGGGGGGGCAATCAGCCCCAGCATTTT
TRBV4-1,TRBD1,-,TRBJ2-5,CASSKGTAQETQYF,TGCGCCAGCAGCAAGGGGACAGCTCAAGAGACCCAGTACTTC
TRBV6-6,-,-,TRBJ2-3,CASMGRPNTDTQYF,TGTGCCAGCATGGGGCGCCCGAATACAGATACGCAGTATTTT
TRBV7-9,-,once,TRBJ1-6,CASSFLGRGNSPLHF,TGTGCCAGCAGCTTTCTTGGCAGGGGAAATTCACCCCTCCACTTT
TRBV7-9,-,-,TRBJ2-7,CASSPDHYEQYF,TGTGCCAGCAGTCCCGATCACTACGAGCAGTACTTC
TRBV6-2/TRBV6-3,-,-,TRBJ1-1,CASSPDRLNTEAFF,TGTGCCAGCAGCCCCGACAGGTTGAACACTGAAGCTTTCTTT
TRBV6-1,-,-,TRBJ2-3,CASSDERGDTQYF,TGTGCCAGCAGTGATGAAAGGGGAGATACGCAGTATTTT
TRBV25-1,-,-,TRBJ2-3,CASSMGGDTQYF,TGTGCCAGCAGTATGGGGGGTGATACGCAGTATTTT
TRBV7-3,-,-,TRBJ1-1,CASSPGGDVEAFF,TGTGCCAGCAGCCCCGGGGGGGACGTCGAAGCTTTCTTT
TRBV21-1,-,-,TRBJ2-5,CASSTGPAAGETQYF,TGTGCCAGCAGCACGGGTCCAGCGGCGGGGGAGACCCAGTACTTC
TRBV7-6,-,few,TRBJ1-3,CASSLVASILSGNTIYF,TGTGCCAGCAGCTTAGTAGCCTCAATACTCTCTGGAAACACCATATATTTT
TRBV10-3,-,-,TRBJ1-1,CAISIQAGTEAFF,TGTGCCATCAGTATTCAGGCGGGCACTGAAGCTTTCTTT
TRBV5-1,-,-,TRBJ1-1,CASSLAGTSNTEAFF,TGCGCCAGCAGCTTGGCCGGGACATCGAACACTGAAGCTTTCTTT
TRBV15,-,once,TRBJ1-1,CATSRIQGNTEAFF,TGTGCCACCAGCAGGATCCAAGGGAACACTGAAGCTTTCTTT
TRBV4-2,-,-,TRBJ2-6,CASSHRSSGANVLTF,TGTGCCAGCAGCCACAGGAGCTCTGGGGCCAACGTCCTGACTTTC
TRBV29-1,-,few,TRBJ1-2,CSVEDGLDYGYTF,TGCAGCGTTGAAGACGGCCTTGACTATGGCTACACCTTC
TRBV11-2,TRBD2,-,TRBJ2-2,CASSLGLGLARVGELFF,TGTGCCAGCAGCTTAGGTCTGGGACTAGCGAGGGTCGGGGAGCTGTTTTTT
TRBV9,-,-,TRBJ2-7,CASSPHSGNSYEQYF,TGTGCCAGCAGCCCACATAGCGGAAACTCCTACGAGCAGTACTTC
TRBV27,TRBD1,-,TRBJ2-3,CASSPAGGASDTQYF,TGTGCCAGCAGTCCAGCAGGGGGCGCCTCAGATACGCAGTATTTT
TRBV7-2,-,-,TRBJ2-7,CASSLAPNYEQYF,TGTGCCAGCAGCTTAGCGCCCAACTACGAGCAGTACTTC
TRBV16,TRBD1,-,TRBJ1-2,CASSQSIGDSPNYGYTF,TGTGCCAGCAGCCAATCGATTGGGGACAGTCCCAACTATGGCTACACCTTC
TRBV27,-,-,TRBJ2-7,CASSTQEEQYF,TGTGCCAGCAGTACACAGGAGGAGCAGTACTTC
TRBV6-6,-,-,TRBJ1-3,CASVHTGISGNTIYF,TGTGCCAGCGTACATACAGGGATCTCTGGAAACACCATATATTTT
TRBV7-9,-,-,TRBJ1-4,CASSRRGDSEKLFF,TGTGCCAGCAGCCGCAGGGGAGACAGCGAAAAACTGTTTTTT
TRBV5-8,-,-,TRBJ2-1,CASSPLPGFYNEQFF,TGTGCCAGCAGTCCACTTCCGGGCTTTTACAATGAGCAGTTCTTC
TRBV2,-,-,TRBJ1-1,CATTVNEAFF,TGTGCCACGACGGTGAATGAAGCTTTCTTT
TRBV7-8,-,-,TRBJ2-1,CASSLRFWDSNEQFF,TGTGCCAGCAGCTTACGTTTCTGGGACTCGAATGAGCAGTTCTTC
TRBV4-2,TRBD2,-,TRBJ2-1,CASSQLLAGGRNEQFF,TGTGCCAGCAGCCAACTACTAGCGGGGGGGCGGAATGAGCAGTTCTTC
TRBV21-1,-,-,TRBJ2-1,CASSTRNEQFF,TGTGCCAGCAGCACCAGGAATGAGCAGTTCTTC
TRBV2,-,-,TRBJ2-7,CASSQDFPIRPYEQYF,TGTGCCAGCAGCCAGGACTTCCCCATCCGACCCTACGAGCAGTACTTC
TRBV6-2/TRBV6-3,TRBD2,-,TRBJ2-1,CASSYLRGGQHEQFF,TGTGCCAGCAGTTATTTGCGGGGGGGCCAGCATGAGCAGTTCTTC
TRBV6-5,TRBD1,-,TRBJ1-5,CASSYGQGDTQPQHF,TGTGCCAGCAGTTACGGGCAGGGGGATACTCAGCCCCAGCATTTT
TRBV7-8,TRBD1,-,TRBJ1-3,CASSRTGSGNTIYF,TGTGCCAGCAGCCGGACAGGCTCTGGAAACACCATATATTTT
TRBV5-4,TRBD2,-,TRBJ2-3,CASSPILAGGYRQSTDTQYF,TGTGCCAGCAGCCCAATTCTAGCGGGGGGTTACCGACAAAGCACAGATACGCAGTATTTT
TRBV5-4,-,-,TRBJ1-1,CASSSPIQGMNTEAFF,TGTGCCAGCAGCTCACCAATACAGGGCATGAACACTGAAGCTTTCTTT